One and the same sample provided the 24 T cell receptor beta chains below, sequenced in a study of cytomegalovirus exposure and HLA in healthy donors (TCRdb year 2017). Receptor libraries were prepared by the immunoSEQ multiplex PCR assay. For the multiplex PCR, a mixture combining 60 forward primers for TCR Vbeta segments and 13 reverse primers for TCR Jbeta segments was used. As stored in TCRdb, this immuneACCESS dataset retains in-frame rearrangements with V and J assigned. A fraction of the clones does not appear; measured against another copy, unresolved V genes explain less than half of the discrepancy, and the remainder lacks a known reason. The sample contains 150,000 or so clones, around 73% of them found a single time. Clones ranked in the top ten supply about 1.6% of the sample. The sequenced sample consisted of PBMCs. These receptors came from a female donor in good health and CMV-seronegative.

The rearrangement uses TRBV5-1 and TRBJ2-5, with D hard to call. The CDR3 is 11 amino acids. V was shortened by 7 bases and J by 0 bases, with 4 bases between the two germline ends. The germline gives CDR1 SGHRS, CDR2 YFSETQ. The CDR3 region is CASQYQETQYF. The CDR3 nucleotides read TGCGCCAGCCAGTACCAAGAGACCCAGTACTTC.

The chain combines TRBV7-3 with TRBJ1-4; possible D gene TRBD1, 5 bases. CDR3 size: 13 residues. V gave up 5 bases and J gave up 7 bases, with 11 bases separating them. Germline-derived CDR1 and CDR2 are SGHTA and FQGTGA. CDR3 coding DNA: TGTGCCAGCAGCCGGGGGAAGGGTGAAAAACTGTTTTTT. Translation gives CASSRGKGEKLFF.

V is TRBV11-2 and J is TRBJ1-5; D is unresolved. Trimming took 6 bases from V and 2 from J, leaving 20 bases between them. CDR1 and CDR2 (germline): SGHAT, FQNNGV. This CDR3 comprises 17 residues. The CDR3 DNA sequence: TGTGCCAGCAGATTCGATCAGGCACCCTGGGGCAATCAGCCCCAGCATTTT. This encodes CASRFDQAPWGNQPQHF.

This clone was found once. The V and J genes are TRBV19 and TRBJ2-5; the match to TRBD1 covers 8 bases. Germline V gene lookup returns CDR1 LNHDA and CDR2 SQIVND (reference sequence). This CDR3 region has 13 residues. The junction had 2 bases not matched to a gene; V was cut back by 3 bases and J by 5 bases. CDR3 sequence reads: CASSMDREETQYF. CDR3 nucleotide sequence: TGTGCCAGTAGTATGGACAGGGAGGAGACCCAGTACTTC.

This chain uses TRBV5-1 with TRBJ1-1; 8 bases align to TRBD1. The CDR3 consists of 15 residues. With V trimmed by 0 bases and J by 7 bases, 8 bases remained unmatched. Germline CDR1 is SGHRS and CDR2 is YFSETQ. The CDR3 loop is CASSLASDRGFEAFF. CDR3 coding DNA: TGCGCCAGCAGCTTGGCATCAGACAGGGGCTTTGAAGCTTTCTTT. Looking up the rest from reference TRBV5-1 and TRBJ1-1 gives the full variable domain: KAGVTQTPRYLIKTRGQQVTLSCSPISGHRSVSWYQQTPGQGLQFLFEYFSETQRNKGNFPGRFSGRQFSNSRSEMNVSTLELGDSALYLCASSLASDRGFEAFFGQGTRLTVV.

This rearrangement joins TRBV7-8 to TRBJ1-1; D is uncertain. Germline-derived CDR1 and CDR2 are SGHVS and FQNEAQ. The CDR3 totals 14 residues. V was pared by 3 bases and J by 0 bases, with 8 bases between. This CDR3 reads CASSFYGLNTEAFF. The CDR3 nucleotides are TGTGCCAGCAGCTTTTACGGGTTGAACACTGAAGCTTTCTTT.

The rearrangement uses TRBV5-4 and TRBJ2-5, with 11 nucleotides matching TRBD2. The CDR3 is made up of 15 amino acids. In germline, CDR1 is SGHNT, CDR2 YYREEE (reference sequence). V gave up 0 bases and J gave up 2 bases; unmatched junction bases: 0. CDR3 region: CASSLGTSGQETQYF. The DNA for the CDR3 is TGTGCCAGCAGCTTGGGGACTAGCGGGCAAGAGACCCAGTACTTC.

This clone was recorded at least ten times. This chain's CDR3 is CASSRSEGLQGALNTEAFF. The DNA for the CDR3 is TGTGCCAGCAGCCGCTCGGAGGGGTTACAGGGGGCACTGAACACTGAAGCTTTCTTT. This chain connects TRBV21-1 to TRBJ1-1; the table's TRBD1 call for D was not verified on the DNA. TRBV21-1 is an annotated pseudogene. The CDR3 totals 19 residues.

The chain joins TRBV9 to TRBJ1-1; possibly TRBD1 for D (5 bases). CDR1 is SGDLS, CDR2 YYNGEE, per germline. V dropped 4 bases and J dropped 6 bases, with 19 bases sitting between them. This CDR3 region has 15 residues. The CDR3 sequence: CASSPIQTVGSEAFF. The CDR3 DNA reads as TGTGCCAGCAGCCCCATTCAGACAGTAGGTTCTGAAGCTTTCTTT.

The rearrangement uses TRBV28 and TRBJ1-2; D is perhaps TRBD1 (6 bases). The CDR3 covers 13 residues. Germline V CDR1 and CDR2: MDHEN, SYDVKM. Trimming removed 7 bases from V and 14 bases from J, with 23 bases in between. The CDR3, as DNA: TGTGCCAGCATTAAATACAGGGCCACCGCGGCGACCTTC. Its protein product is CASIKYRATAATF.

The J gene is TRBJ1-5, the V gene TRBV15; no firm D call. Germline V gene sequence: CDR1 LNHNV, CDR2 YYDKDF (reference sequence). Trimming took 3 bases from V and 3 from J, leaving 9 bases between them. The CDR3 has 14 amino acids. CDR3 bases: TGTGCCACCAGCAGTCAGGCCTACAATCAGCCCCAGCATTTT. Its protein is CATSSQAYNQPQHF.

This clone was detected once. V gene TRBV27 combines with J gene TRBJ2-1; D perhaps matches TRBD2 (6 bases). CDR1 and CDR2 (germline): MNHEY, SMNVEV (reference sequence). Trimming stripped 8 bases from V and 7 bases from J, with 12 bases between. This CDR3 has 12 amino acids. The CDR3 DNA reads TGTGCCAGCGGGGTTGGGGGGAATGAGCAGTTCTTC. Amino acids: CASGVGGNEQFF.

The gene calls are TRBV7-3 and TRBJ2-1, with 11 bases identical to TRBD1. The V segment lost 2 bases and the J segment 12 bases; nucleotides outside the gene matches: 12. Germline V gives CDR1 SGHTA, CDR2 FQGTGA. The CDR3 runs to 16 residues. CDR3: CASSLGGQGALVRQFF. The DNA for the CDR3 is TGTGCCAGCAGCTTAGGCGGACAGGGGGCCCTTGTTCGGCAGTTCTTC.

For the CDR3, the DNA is TGTGCCAGTAGTATAATTGACAACACAGATACGCAGTATTTT. Translation gives CASSIIDNTDTQYF. The V and J genes are TRBV19 and TRBJ2-3; D is unresolved. Trimming shortened V by 2 bases and J by 2 bases, and 8 bases separated the two germline ends. Germline CDR1 is LNHDA and CDR2 is SQIVND (reference sequence). This CDR3 is 14 amino acids long.

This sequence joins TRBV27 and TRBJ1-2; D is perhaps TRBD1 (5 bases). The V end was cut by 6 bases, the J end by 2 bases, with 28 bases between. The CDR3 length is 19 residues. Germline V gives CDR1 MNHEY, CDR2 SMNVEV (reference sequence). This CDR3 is CASRGGVGAGQRVNYGYTF. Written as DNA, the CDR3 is TGTGCCAGCAGGGGGGGGGTCGGGGCAGGGCAACGGGTCAACTATGGCTACACCTTC.

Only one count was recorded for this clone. The CDR3 DNA reads as TGCGCCAGCAGTTCTAGCGGGGGGAGCTCCTACAATGAGCAGTTCTTC. It specifies CASSSSGGSSYNEQFF. V gene TRBV4-1 combines with J gene TRBJ2-1; 11 nucleotides line up with TRBD2. The germline gives CDR1 MGHRA, CDR2 YSYEKL. The J segment lost 0 bases and the V segment lost 6 bases, leaving 4 bases of the junction unmatched. The CDR3 contains 16 residues.

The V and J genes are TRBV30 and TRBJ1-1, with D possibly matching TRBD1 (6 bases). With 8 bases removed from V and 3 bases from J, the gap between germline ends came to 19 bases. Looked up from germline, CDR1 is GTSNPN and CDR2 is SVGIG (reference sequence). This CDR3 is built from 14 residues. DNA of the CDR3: TGTGCCGGAAAACGACAGCCAGGGGACACTGAAGCTTTCTTT. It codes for CAGKRQPGDTEAFF.

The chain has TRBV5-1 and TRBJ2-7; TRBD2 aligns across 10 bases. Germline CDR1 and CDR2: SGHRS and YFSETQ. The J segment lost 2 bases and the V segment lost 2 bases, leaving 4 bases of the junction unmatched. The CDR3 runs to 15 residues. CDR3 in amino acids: CASSLKAGGPYEQYF. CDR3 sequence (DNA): TGCGCCAGCAGCTTAAAAGCGGGAGGGCCCTACGAGCAGTACTTC.

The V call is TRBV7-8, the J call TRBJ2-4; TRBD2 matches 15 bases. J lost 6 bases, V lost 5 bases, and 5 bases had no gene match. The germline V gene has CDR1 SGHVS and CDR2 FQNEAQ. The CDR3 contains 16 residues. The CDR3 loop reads CASSQGTSGGRNIQYF. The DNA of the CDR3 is TGTGCCAGCAGCCAGGGGACTAGCGGGGGGAGAAACATTCAGTACTTC.

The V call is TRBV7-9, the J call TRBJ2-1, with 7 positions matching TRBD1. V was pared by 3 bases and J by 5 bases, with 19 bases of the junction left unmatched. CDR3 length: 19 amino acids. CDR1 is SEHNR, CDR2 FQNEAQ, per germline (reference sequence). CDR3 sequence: CASSFILGDRERTHNEQFF. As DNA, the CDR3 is TGTGCCAGCAGCTTCATCCTGGGAGACAGGGAAAGAACCCACAATGAGCAGTTCTTC.

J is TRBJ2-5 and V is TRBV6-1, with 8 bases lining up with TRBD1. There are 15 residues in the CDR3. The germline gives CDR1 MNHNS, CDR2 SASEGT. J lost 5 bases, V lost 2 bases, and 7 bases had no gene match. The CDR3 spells CASSEMGQARETQYF. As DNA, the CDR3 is TGTGCCAGCAGTGAAATGGGACAGGCTCGGGAGACCCAGTACTTC.

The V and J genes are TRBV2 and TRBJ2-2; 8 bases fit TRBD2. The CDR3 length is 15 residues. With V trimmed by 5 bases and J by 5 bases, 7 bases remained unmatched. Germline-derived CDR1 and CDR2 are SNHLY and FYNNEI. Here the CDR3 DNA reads TGTGCCAGCAGTCGGACTAGCTCGACAACCGGGGAGCTGTTTTTT. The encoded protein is CASSRTSSTTGELFF.

The CDR3 DNA is TGTGCCAGCAGCGATCAGACAGGGATGGCCGGGGAGCTGTTTTTT. Residues: CASSDQTGMAGELFF. This rearrangement joins TRBV11-2 to TRBJ2-2; TRBD1 matches at 7 bases. Germline V gene sequence: CDR1 SGHAT, CDR2 FQNNGV. This CDR3 has 15 residues. Losses at the gene ends were 5 bases for V and 6 bases for J; bases not matched to a gene: 9.

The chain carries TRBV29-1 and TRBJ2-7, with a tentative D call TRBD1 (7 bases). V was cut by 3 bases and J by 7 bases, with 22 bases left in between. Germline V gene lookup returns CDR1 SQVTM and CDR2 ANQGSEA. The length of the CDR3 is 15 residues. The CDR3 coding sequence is TGCAGCGTTGAGACAGGGACCTATTCGGGGGTGGAGCAGTACTTC. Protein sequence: CSVETGTYSGVEQYF.